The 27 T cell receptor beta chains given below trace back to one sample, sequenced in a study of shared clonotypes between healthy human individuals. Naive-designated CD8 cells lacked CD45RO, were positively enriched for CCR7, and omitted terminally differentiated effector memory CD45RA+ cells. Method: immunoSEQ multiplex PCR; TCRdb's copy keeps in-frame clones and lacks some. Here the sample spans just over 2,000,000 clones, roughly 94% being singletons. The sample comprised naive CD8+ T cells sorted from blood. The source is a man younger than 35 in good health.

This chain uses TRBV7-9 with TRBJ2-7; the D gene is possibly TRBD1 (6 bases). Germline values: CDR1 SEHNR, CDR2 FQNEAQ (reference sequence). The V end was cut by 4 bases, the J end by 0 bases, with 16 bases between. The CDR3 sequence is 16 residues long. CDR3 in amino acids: CASSSAPGHNSYEQYF. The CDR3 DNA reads TGTGCCAGCAGCTCAGCACCGGGACACAACTCCTACGAGCAGTACTTC.

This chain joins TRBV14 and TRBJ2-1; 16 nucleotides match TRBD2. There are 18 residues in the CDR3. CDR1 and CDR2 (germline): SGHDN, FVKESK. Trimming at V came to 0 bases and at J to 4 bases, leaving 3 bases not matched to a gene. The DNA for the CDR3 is TGTGCCAGCAGCCAAGATGGGACTAGCGGGAGGGATTACAATGAGCAGTTCTTC. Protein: CASSQDGTSGRDYNEQFF.

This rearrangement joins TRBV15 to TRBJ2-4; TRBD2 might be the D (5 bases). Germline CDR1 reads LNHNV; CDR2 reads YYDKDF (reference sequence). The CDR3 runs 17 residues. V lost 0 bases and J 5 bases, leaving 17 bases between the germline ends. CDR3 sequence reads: CATSREALSAGENIQYF. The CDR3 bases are TGTGCCACCAGCAGAGAGGCCCTCAGTGCGGGCGAAAACATTCAGTACTTC.

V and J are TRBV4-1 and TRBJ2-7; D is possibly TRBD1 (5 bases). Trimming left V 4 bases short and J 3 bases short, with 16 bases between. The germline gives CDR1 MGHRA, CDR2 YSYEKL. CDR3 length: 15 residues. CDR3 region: CASSPFGVQGYEQYF. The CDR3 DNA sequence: TGCGCCAGCAGCCCCTTTGGAGTTCAGGGCTACGAGCAGTACTTC.

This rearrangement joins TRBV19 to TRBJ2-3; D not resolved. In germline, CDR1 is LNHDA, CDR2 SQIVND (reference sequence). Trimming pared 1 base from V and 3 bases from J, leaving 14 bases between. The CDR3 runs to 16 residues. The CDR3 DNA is TGTGCCAGTAGTATAGGTGGGGTGGGAACTACAGATACGCAGTATTTT. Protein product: CASSIGGVGTTDTQYF.

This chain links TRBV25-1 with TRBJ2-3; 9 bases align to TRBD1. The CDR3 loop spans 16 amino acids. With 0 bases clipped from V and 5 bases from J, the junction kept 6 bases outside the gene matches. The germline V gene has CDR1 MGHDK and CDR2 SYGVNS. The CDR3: CASSEYRDRDQDTQYF. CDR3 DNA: TGTGCCAGCAGTGAATATAGGGACAGGGATCAAGATACGCAGTATTTT.

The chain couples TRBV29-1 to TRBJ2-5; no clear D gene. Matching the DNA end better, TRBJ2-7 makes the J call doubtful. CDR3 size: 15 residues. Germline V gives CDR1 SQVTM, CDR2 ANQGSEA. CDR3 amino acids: CSVEFLAAGSYEQYF. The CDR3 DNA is TGCAGCGTTGAATTCTTGGCGGCAGGTTCCTACGAGCAGTACTTC.

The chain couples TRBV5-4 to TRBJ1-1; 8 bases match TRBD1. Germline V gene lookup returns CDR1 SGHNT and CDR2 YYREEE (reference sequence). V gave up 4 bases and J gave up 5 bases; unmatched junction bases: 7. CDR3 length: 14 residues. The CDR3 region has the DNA TGTGCCAGCAGCGTACGACAGGGGAGGACTGAAGCTTTCTTT. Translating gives CASSVRQGRTEAFF.

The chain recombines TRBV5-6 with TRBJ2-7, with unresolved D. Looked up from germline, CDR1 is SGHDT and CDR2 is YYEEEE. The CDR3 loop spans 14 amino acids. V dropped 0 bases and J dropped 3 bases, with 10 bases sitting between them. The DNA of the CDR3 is TGTGCCAGCAGCTTGGGTTCCAGTTACTACGAGCAGTACTTC. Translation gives CASSLGSSYYEQYF.

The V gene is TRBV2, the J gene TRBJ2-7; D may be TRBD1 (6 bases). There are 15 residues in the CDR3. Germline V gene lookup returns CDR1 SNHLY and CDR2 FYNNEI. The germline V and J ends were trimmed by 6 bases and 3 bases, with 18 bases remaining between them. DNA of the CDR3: TGTGCCAGCAGGAGAGACAGGTCAACTTTCTACGAGCAGTACTTC. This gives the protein CASRRDRSTFYEQYF.

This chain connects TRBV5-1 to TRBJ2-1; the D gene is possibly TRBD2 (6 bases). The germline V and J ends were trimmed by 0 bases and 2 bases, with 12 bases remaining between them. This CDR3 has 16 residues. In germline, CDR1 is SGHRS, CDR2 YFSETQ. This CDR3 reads CASSLAGTPPYNEQFF. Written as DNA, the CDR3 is TGCGCCAGCAGCTTGGCCGGGACTCCTCCCTACAATGAGCAGTTCTTC. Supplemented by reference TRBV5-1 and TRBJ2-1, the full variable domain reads KAGVTQTPRYLIKTRGQQVTLSCSPISGHRSVSWYQQTPGQGLQFLFEYFSETQRNKGNFPGRFSGRQFSNSRSEMNVSTLELGDSALYLCASSLAGTPPYNEQFFGPGTRLTVL.

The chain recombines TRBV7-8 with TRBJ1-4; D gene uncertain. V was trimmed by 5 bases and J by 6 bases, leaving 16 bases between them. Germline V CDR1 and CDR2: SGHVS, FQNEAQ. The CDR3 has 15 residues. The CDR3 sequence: CASSPGSGLHEKLFF. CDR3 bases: TGTGCCAGCAGCCCGGGATCCGGGTTACATGAAAAACTGTTTTTT.

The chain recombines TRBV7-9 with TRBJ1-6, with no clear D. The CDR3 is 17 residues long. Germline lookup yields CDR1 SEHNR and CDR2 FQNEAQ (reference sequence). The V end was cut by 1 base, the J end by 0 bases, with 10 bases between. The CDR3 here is CASSLGGSTSYNSPLHF. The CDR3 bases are TGTGCCAGCAGCTTAGGAGGCAGTACCTCCTATAATTCACCCCTCCACTTT.

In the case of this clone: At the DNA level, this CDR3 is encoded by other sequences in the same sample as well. The CDR3 loop is CASSSPGLAYEQYF. For the CDR3, the DNA is TGTGCCAGCAGCTCGCCTGGACTAGCCTACGAGCAGTACTTC. V and J are TRBV7-9 and TRBJ2-7; 7 positions agree with TRBD2. The CDR3 totals 14 residues. Germline V gene sequence: CDR1 SEHNR, CDR2 FQNEAQ (reference sequence). V trimming: 4 bases; J trimming: 2 bases; junction bases outside the gene matches: 5.

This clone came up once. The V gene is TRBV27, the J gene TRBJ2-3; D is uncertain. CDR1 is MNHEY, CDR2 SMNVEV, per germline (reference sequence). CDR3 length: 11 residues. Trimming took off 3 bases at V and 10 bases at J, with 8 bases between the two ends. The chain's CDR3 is CASSFLDAQYF. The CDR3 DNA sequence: TGTGCCAGCAGTTTCTTGGATGCGCAGTATTTT.

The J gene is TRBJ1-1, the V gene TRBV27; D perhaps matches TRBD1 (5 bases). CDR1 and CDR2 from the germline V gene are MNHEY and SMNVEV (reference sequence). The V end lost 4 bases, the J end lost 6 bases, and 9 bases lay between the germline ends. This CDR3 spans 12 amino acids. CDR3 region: CASSWGGAEAFF. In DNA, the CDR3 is TGTGCCAGCAGTTGGGGGGGGGCTGAAGCTTTCTTT.

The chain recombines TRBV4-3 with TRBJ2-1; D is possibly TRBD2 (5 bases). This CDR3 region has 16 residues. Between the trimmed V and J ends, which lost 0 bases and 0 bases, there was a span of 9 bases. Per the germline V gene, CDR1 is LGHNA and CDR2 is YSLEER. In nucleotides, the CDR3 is TGCGCCAGCAGCCAAGATCGAACTAGCTCCTACAATGAGCAGTTCTTC. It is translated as CASSQDRTSSYNEQFF.

Here the CDR3 reads CASSQVSFARSNEQYF. The CDR3 DNA sequence: TGCGCCAGCAGCCAAGTATCGTTTGCTAGGAGCAACGAGCAGTACTTC. The genes are TRBV4-3 and TRBJ2-7; D call uncertain. The CDR3 contains 16 residues. V lost 1 base and J 5 bases, leaving 18 bases between the germline ends. Germline V gene sequence: CDR1 LGHNA, CDR2 YSLEER.

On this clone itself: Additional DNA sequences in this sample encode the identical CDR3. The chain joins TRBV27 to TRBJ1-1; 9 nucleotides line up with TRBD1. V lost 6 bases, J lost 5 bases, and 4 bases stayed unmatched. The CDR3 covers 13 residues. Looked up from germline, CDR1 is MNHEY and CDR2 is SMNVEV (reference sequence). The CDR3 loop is CASRTGGRTEAFF. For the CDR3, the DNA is TGTGCCAGCAGAACAGGGGGCCGGACTGAAGCTTTCTTT.

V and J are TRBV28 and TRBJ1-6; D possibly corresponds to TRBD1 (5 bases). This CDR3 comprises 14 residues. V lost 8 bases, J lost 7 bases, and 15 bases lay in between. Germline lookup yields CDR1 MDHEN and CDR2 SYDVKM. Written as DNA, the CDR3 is TGTGCCAGCCATGACCCCGGGGCGAATTCACCCCTCCACTTT. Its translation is CASHDPGANSPLHF.

CDR3 coding DNA: TGTGCCAGCAGTTTAGTTTTCAGGGACACTGAAGCTTTCTTT. Its protein product is CASSLVFRDTEAFF. The chain is built from TRBV27 and TRBJ1-1, with a tentative D call TRBD1 (5 bases). CDR3 length equals 14 residues. Germline assignment: CDR1 MNHEY and CDR2 SMNVEV (reference sequence). Trimming left V 2 bases short and J 3 bases short, with 10 bases between.

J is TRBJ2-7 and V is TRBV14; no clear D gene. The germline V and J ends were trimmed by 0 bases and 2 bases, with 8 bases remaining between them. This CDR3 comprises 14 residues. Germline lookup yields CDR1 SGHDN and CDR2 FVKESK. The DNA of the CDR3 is TGTGCCAGCAGCCAAGAGACTGGCGCCTACGAGCAGTACTTC. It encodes CASSQETGAYEQYF.

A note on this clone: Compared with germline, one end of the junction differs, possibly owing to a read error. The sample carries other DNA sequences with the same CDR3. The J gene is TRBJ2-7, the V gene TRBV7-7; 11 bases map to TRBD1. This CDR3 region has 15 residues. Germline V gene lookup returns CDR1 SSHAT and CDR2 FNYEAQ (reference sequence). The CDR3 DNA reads TGTGCTAGCAGCCCCGGGACAGGGGGTAGCTACGAGCAGTACTTC. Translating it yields CASSPGTGGSYEQYF.

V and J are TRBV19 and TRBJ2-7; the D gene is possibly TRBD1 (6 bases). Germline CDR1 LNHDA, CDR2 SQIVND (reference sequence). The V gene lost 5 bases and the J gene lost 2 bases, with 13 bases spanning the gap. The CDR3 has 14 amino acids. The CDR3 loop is CASSFGGTTYEQYF. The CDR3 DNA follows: TGTGCCAGTAGTTTTGGGGGCACTACCTACGAGCAGTACTTC.

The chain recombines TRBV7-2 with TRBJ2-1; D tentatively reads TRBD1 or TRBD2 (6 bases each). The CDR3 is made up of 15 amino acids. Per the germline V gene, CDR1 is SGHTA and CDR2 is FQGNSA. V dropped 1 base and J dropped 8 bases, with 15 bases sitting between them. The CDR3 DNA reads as TGTGCCAGCAGCTTAGGGGGGGCCAATTTCGATGAGCAGTTCTTC. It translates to CASSLGGANFDEQFF.

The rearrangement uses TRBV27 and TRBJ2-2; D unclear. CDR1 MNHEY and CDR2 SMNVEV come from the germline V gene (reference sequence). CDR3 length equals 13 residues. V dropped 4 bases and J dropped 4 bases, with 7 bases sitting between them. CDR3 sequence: CASSSNPTGELFF. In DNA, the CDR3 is TGTGCCAGCAGTTCCAATCCCACCGGGGAGCTGTTTTTT.

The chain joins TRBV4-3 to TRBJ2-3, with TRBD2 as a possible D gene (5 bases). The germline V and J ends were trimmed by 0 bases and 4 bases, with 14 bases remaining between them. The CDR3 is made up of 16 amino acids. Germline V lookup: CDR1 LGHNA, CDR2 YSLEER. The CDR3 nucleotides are TGCGCCAGCAGCCAAGATCATGACGGGGAAGCAGATACGCAGTATTTT. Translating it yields CASSQDHDGEADTQYF.